This T cell receptor (beta chain) was found in a study of shared clonotypes between healthy human individuals. The V gene lost 2 bases and the J gene lost 6 bases, with 14 bases spanning the gap. Germline V gives CDR1 MNHNS, CDR2 SASEGT. The CDR3 covers 15 residues. Clones were sequenced by immunoSEQ multiplex PCR, and TCRdb holds only the in-frame ones, with some missing. In the table there are some 1,400,000 clones, roughly 96% of which are singletons. This rearrangement joins TRBV6-1 to TRBJ2-1, with D uncertain. This receptor was taken from a man aged 25 to 40 in good health. The source material was naive CD4+ T cells sorted from blood. Subset denoted: CD45RA+ positively selected. The CDR3 loop reads CASSELLSVPNEQFF. Written as DNA, the CDR3 is TGTGCCAGCAGTGAACTTCTTTCGGTGCCCAATGAGCAGTTCTTC.